This T cell receptor (beta chain) was obtained from a study of CD8+ T cells in alopecia areata. Study summary: The study gave treated patients oral tofacitinib at 5 to 10 mg twice daily. The study's findings and limits: Within the top 100, expanded CD8+ clones significantly decreased with tofacitinib, as did scalp clonality. Clonality was higher in lesional than normal scalp, especially in alopecia totalis/universalis.

There are a few counts of this clone. What it binds is not known. Treatment described: oral pan-JAK inhibitor, 5-10 mg twice daily. Peripheral blood samples and lesional scalp punch biopsies were obtained from alopecia areata patients. In each case, RNA was isolated and then reverse transcribed into cDNA as the sequencing template. Method: immunoSEQ multiplex PCR; TCRdb's copy keeps in-frame clones and lacks some. Counted here are fewer than 250,000 clones, 50% to 60% occurring once; the ten biggest clones make up roughly 0.67%. Trimming removed 4 bases at V and 0 bases at J, with 13 bases between. This CDR3 contains 15 residues. Germline V lookup: CDR1 SGHRS, CDR2 YFSETQ.

This sequence joins TRBV5-1 and TRBJ2-5; no definite D call. This sequence was found in a human donor with alopecia areata. Sequenced here: CD4+ T cells sorted from blood, sampled at week 4, from a patient treated with tofacitinib. The CDR3 spells CASSASTAYQETQYF. For the CDR3, the DNA is TGCGCCAGCAGCGCCTCGACGGCGTACCAAGAGACCCAGTACTTC. The whole variable domain, filled in from reference TRBV5-1 and TRBJ2-5, reads KAGVTQTPRYLIKTRGQQVTLSCSPISGHRSVSWYQQTPGQGLQFLFEYFSETQRNKGNFPGRFSGRQFSNSRSEMNVSTLELGDSALYLCASSASTAYQETQYFGPGTRLLVL.